This TCR beta chain was retrieved from a study of cytomegalovirus exposure and HLA in healthy donors (dated by TCRdb to the late 2010s). For the wider study: In an earlier analysis of several hundred of the donors, less than 350 Gb of sequence data and roughly 100 million unique TCR beta sequences from 150 million to 200 million T cells were reported. About 300 gigabases of sequencing data and tens of millions of unique TCR sequences were included in an early release covering several hundred HLA-typed donors. Of the 300 to 500 genotyped donors, less than 85% were placed in the genetic ancestry cluster associated with self-reported Caucasian donors. The study aimed to test whether signatures of past pathogen exposure could be identified by cataloging public T cell receptors. The T cell repertoires of 666 subjects were profiled by immunosequencing and related to cytomegalovirus serostatus. In addition to the first cohort of 500 to 850 subjects, a separate validation cohort of around 110 different subjects was used. High-throughput TCR immunosequencing, statistical association of individual TCRs with disease status, and machine learning were combined to predict cytomegalovirus infection status. To study patterns of TCR occurrence, a later analysis re-analyzed previously published TCR beta repertoires from around 660 donors and added high-resolution HLA genotyping. The later analysis used no new phenotypic data to find candidate immune exposures, relying instead on TCR beta sequences and their occurrence across donors. To decide whether each TCR beta V gene segment behaved as functional or pseudogenic, an earlier analysis of some 600 of the donors relied on high-throughput TCR beta sequencing. Alongside the repertoire data, information on donor age, sex, ethnicity and CMV serostatus was compiled. A later genetic analysis took genome-wide SNP genotypes for about 55% of the 666 donors and used that subset as a discovery cohort. All discovery cohort repertoires had been generated on a single sequencing platform. HLA typing covered class I and class II loci at four-digit resolution. The number of typed donors differed by locus: roughly 629-640 for A, B, C, DRB1 and DQB1; some 500 for DQA1; approximately 610 for DPA1; and roughly 490 for DPB1. Because of strong linkage in the cohort, roughly five DR-DQ haplotypes were treated as single units for association and clustering. Among roughly 400 genotyped donors of the cohort, an average of 235,054 unique TCR beta nucleotide sequences were sequenced per donor, roughly 20% of them non-productive.

Libraries were constructed by the immunoSEQ multiplex PCR assay. A mixture of 60 forward primers for TCR Vbeta segments and 13 reverse primers for TCR Jbeta segments was used in the multiplex PCR. The CDR3 region of rearranged TCR beta genes was amplified from genomic DNA with a multiplex PCR assay. On the Illumina HiSeq System, the amplified TCR beta libraries were sequenced as 87-base-pair reads. The source study handled its data this way. A later analysis counted around 72 million unique TCR beta chains across the roughly 700 repertoires, and around 9.9 million of these chains were shared by at least two donors. Raw reads were error-corrected and collapsed into unique sequences with a nearest-neighbor algorithm that merged closely related sequences to remove PCR and sequencing errors. V, D and J gene segments were assigned by aligning CDR3 sequences to IMGT reference sequences. For a sequence to be retained, at least a six-nucleotide match to both a V gene segment and a J gene segment was required. A rearrangement was called productive if the CDR3 had no stop codons and remained in frame with V and J, and every other rearrangement was called non-productive. Following IMGT convention, CDR3 was defined as the stretch from the second conserved V-encoded cysteine to the conserved J-encoded phenylalanine. The earlier analysis of 587 of the donors excluded sequences that lacked an unambiguous match to a single V gene segment. An earlier analysis of under 750 of the donors called V segments functional above 56.7% productive rearrangements and segregating when the between-donor standard deviation exceeded 5%. A statistical classification framework was built for diagnosing cytomegalovirus status from the catalog of TCR beta chain sequences. A later analysis assigned V and J genes by comparing TCR nucleotide sequences with IMGT/GENE-DB human TR gene sequences. The TCRdist pipeline was used in a later analysis to assign CDR3 sequences and most-parsimonious VDJ recombination scenarios. In a later analysis, every TCR beta chain was defined by the combination of its CDR3 amino acid sequence and its V-gene family, and reads without a unique V-gene family were dropped. A later analysis removed 550 to 700 highly shared, low-generation-probability nucleotide sequences to deal with suspected cross-contamination and a sequencing artifact. In a later analysis, a clonal expansion index for each public chain was calculated from normalized within-repertoire ranks of inferred template counts. A later analysis computed generation probabilities with a VDJ recombination model fitted to out-of-frame rearrangements, and checked the results against IGoR. A later analysis scored TCR-TCR, TCR-HLA and TCR-CMV co-occurrence with hypergeometric tests, applying a repertoire-size bias correction to TCR pairs. A later analysis estimated false discovery rates by permuting HLA or CMV assignments 20 times. In a later analysis, co-occurring TCRs were grouped using DBSCAN, with TCRdist sequence similarity added in when clustering inside HLA-allele-positive subsets. Repertoires with fewer than 30,000 or more than 120,000 public chains, plus five repertoires with anomalous nucleotide sharing, were excluded from co-occurrence clustering. TCRdb's version of the immuneACCESS table is confined to in-frame rearrangements and falls short of the full clone set. An unresolved V gene accounts for under half of the shortfall where checked; the remainder is of unknown origin. V, J and clone size derive from that table, while D and trimming were established from the DNA sequence. Here the sample has around 140,000 clones; about 80% occur a single time. The top ten hold 2.5% to 3% of the sample.

The cohort was made up of 500 to 850 healthy bone marrow donors. At the time of sampling, every cohort member was nominally healthy, though immune exposures that went unrecorded were likely present. The donor was CMV seronegative and belonged to the group of 380 or so seronegative cohort members. Each donor provided a peripheral blood sample, and peripheral blood mononuclear cells were used for TCR beta sequencing. Genomic DNA was extracted from the blood cell samples with the Qiagen DNeasy Blood Extraction Kit. With regard to this clone: The specificity of this receptor is unknown. Per-base qualities were not stored, and no clone one base away is much larger.

The paper as a whole reports these results and caveats: Broadly in line with IMGT annotations, most TCR beta V segments showed up in productive rearrangements about 87% or about 30% of the time in an earlier analysis of several hundred of the donors. In vitro tests confirmed that three of the cytomegalovirus-associated TCR beta chains recognize cytomegalovirus antigens. CMV serostatus was the only immune exposure information available for the cohort. Because some donors lacked HLA typing at each locus, the association tests relied only on the typed subset. The authors suggested that the approach could potentially be generalized to other disease states and immunological phenotypes. An association between a missense DCLRE1C variant and V-gene and J-gene trimming of TCR beta chains was found in a later genetic analysis and replicated in an independent cohort. Linkage disequilibrium might explain the correlated functional status among segregating V segments, but an unknown experimental factor could not be excluded. Because counts were too low, about 18 rarely observed V segments, including chromosome 9 orphons, were left out of the earlier analysis of 587 of the donors. A further reported finding was that TCR beta sequences accurately predicted the HLA-A and HLA-B alleles for most subjects in the first cohort. In a later analysis, most CMV-associated TCR beta chains were found to appear HLA-restricted, with HLA associations seemingly driven largely by CMV exposure. A later analysis reported that several top co-occurrence clusters appeared linked to parvovirus B19, influenza, CMV and Epstein-Barr virus. Most TCR sequences were seen in very few donors, while some public TCRs were found in many individuals. A group of highly shared sequence variants was considered likely to be a technical artifact of the sequencing pipeline. Sequencing depth was assumed to be roughly uniform across donors in the presence/absence analyses, though that assumption may not hold. The study listed 150 to 200 TCR beta chains as associated with cytomegalovirus. The classifier was reported to diagnose cytomegalovirus status with high specificity and sensitivity in both the original and validation cohorts. A later analysis associated about 17,000 TCR beta sequences with specific HLA alleles at a false discovery rate of 0.05. In a later analysis, TCR association rates were found to vary across HLA loci, with the most associated TCRs seen for DRB1 alleles and the fewest for HLA-C alleles. This cohort had only TCR beta chains sequenced, and the lack of alpha or paired-chain data limited which features could be detected. Compared with the approximately 700-donor mean, donors in an Asian-associated ancestry cluster had fewer N-insertions in productive TCRs, according to a later genetic analysis. Compared with equally common non-associated chains, HLA-associated TCR beta chains in a later analysis were more clonally expanded and had lower generation probabilities. Because the 87-base-pair reads could not distinguish some IMGT-functional V segments, including TRBV6-2 and TRBV6-3, those segments were excluded. Assigning TCR associations to individual alleles was difficult when HLA alleles, especially DR and DQ, strongly co-occurred.

The junction carries 10 bases between V and J, which are trimmed by 2 bases and 5 bases respectively. Via the germline V gene, CDR1 is MGHRA and CDR2 YSYEKL. Counted from cysteine to phenylalanine, this CDR3 has 13 amino acids. This entry keeps only the CDR3 DNA: 39 bases, framed from base 1. The TCR was taken from a female donor in good health and CMV-seronegative. The sequenced material came from PBMCs. The chain couples TRBV4-1 to TRBJ2-7; a tentative D match to TRBD1 spans 5 bases. The nucleotide sequence is given as TGCGCCAGCAGCCAATTTCAGGGTGACGAGCAGTACTTC. It encodes CASSQFQGDEQYF.